These T cell receptor beta chains were read from a single sample in a study of blood T cell repertoires in COVID-19. Profiling relied on immunoSEQ multiplex PCR, and the TCRdb table lists in-frame clones only, not all of them. The sample shows over 200,000 clones, about 90% of them seen only once. Material: peripheral blood. The receptors shown here come from a man aged 35-49 years with active or convalescent COVID-19. Each CDR3 is given without its conserved first and last residue. Fields, in order: V gene, CDR3 protein.

TRBV4-1 ASSQEAGEIRTEAF
TRBV5-5 ASSFGGYSGELF
TRBV5-4 ASADKRTGASYGYT
TRBV15 AAGREKPYEQY
TRBV5-4 ASSPGGSQTSGNTIY
TRBV7-2 ASSTRSGVAGELF
TRBV6-5 ASSYSGRSYEQY
TRBV27 ASSLYQGGEKLF
TRBV18 ASSPDRGLVSGYT
TRBV4-1 ASSQVGSGGHTGELF
TRBV9 ASSDGTGSDGTEAF
TRBV6-1 ASSEDVISGTGELF
TRBV5-5 ASSLRVLNTEAF
TRBV19 ASSTTSTDTQY
TRBV3-1/TRBV3-2 ASSPRDRNPREQY
TRBV5-1 ASSLDRANTEAF
TRBV20-1 SAWDSYEQY
TRBV12-1 ASSFVRAKNIQY
TRBV4-2 ASSQQERGEEQF
TRBV19 ASSIRSTGQGLYEQY
TRBV2 ASSEATDRDNSPLH
TRBV30 AWTRVSGNTIY
TRBV20-1 SASHSSEGNTIY
TRBV5-8 ASSLSGEGGYT
TRBV12-3/TRBV12-4 ASSYTGLPQH
TRBV19 ASSMWSGQGNTEAF
TRBV30 AWSREGAYGYT
TRBV19 ASSMDRGLTNEKLF
TRBV7-3 ASSLSQGGDEQF
TRBV7-9 ASSHGQGRSSYEQY
TRBV5-1 ASSPTRSSTDTQY